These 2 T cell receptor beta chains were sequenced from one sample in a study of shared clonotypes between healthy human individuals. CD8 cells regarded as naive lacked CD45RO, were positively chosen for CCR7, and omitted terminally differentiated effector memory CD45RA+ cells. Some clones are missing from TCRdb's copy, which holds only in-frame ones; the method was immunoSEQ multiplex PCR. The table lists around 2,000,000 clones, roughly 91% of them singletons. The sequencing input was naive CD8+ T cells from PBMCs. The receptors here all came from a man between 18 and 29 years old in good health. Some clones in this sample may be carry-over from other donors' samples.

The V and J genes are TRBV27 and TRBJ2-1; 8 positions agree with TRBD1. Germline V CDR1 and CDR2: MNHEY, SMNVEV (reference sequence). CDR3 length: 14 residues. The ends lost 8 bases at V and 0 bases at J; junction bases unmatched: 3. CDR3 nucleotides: TGTGCCAGCTTCGACAGGGGCTCCTACAATGAGCAGTTCTTC. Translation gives CASFDRGSYNEQFF.

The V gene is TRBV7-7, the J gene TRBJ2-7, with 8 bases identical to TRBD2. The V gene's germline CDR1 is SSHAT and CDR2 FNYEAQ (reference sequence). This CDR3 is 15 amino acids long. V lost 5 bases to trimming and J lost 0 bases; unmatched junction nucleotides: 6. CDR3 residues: CASSPSSGPSYEQYF. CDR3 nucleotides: TGTGCCAGCAGCCCCTCTAGCGGGCCCTCCTACGAGCAGTACTTC.